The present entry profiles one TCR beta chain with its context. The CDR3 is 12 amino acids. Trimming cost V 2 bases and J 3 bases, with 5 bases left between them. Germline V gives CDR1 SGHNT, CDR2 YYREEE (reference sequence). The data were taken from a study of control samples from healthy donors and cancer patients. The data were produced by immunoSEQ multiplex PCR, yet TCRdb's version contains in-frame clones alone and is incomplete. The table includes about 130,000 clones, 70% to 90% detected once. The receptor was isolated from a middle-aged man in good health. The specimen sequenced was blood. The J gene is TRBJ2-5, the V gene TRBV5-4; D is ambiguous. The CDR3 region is CASSLGKETQYF. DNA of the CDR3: TGTGCCAGCAGCTTAGGAAAAGAGACCCAGTACTTC.